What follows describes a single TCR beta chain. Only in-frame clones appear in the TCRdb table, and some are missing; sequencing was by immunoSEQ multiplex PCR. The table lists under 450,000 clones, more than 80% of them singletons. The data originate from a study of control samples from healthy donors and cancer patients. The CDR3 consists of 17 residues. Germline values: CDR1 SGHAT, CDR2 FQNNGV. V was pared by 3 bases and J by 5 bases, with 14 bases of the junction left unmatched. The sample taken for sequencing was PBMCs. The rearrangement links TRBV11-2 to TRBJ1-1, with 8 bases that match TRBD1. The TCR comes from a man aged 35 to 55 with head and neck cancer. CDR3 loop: CASSFVPGQAGGTEAFF. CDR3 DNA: TGTGCCAGCAGCTTTGTCCCGGGACAGGCTGGGGGTACTGAAGCTTTCTTT.